This TCR beta chain was sequenced during a study of T cells in Graves' hyperthyroidism and ophthalmopathy. Exclusions: uncontrolled infection, other autoimmune disease, pregnancy, lactation. A word on this clonotype: A read error may produce the germline difference seen at one junction end.

Germline lookup yields CDR1 DFQATT and CDR2 SNEGSKA (reference sequence). CDR3 length: 14 residues. Amplified TCR beta CDR3 regions derived from RNA transcripts. Carried out on the TCR CDR3, a first-round RT-PCR used the HTBI primer set. TCRdb recomputed calls from the multiplex PCR reads with MiXCR, one row per CDR3 protein. This sample has 40,000 to 65,000 distinct CDR3 sequences, with approximately 48% found just once. The chain links TRBV20-1 to TRBJ2-1; D perhaps matches TRBD2 (6 bases). This TCR was recovered from a woman between 45 and 65 years old with Graves' ophthalmopathy. Sequencing input: blood. The CDR3 loop is CTAPGLSYYNEQFF. CDR3 in DNA: TGCACTGCTCCGGGACTGAGCTACTACAATGAGCAGTTCTTC.